This entry features one T cell receptor beta chain sequence. The antigen remains unidentified. An approximately 220 ng quantity of DNA, roughly 30,000 T cell genomes, went into the sorted-subset replicate PCRs. Profiling relied on immunoSEQ multiplex PCR, and the TCRdb table lists in-frame clones only, not all of them. The table shows hundreds of thousands of clones, with roughly 95% occurring only once. These data come from a study of shared clonotypes between healthy human individuals. Regarding the study as a whole: Estimated richness was generally greater in naive than memory subsets. Though the depth was large, rarefaction showed that sorted-subset sequencing was incomplete.

CD45RO-negative CD8 cells positively selected for CCR7 made up the naive population, which excluded terminally differentiated effector memory CD45RA+ cells. The V and J ends lost 0 bases and 1 base respectively, with 13 bases between them. Germline V lookup: CDR1 LNHNV, CDR2 YYDKDF (reference sequence). The CDR3 totals 16 residues. Sequencing was performed on naive CD8+ T cells sorted from blood. The sequence was collected from a woman aged 30 to 39 in good health. V and J are TRBV15 and TRBJ2-7, with a weak D call TRBD1 (6 bases). The CDR3 DNA is TGTGCCACCAGCAGAGAGAGACAGGAGTGGTCCTACGAGCAGTACTTC. Amino acids: CATSRERQEWSYEQYF.